These 6 T cell receptor beta chains were all obtained from the same sample, sequenced in a study of technical replicates of blood from a handful of donors. TCRdb keeps only in-frame clones here, not all; method: immunoSEQ multiplex PCR. The sample contains over 85,000 clones, 90% to 95% of which appear only once. The sample consisted of T cells isolated from PBMCs. These receptors were taken from a human donor in good health.

The chain recombines TRBV7-9 with TRBJ2-5; 8 bases are shared with TRBD1. Per the germline V gene, CDR1 is SEHNR and CDR2 is FQNEAQ (reference sequence). This CDR3 region has 18 residues. The ends lost 3 bases at V and 3 bases at J; junction bases unmatched: 15. The CDR3 region has the DNA TGTGCCAGCAGCTTGCGGACAGGGCACGGGCCGGCCAAAGAGACCCAGTACTTC. Translating gives CASSLRTGHGPAKETQYF. The full variable domain, its missing parts supplied by reference TRBV7-9 and TRBJ2-5, is DTGVSQNPRHKITKRGQNVTFRCDPISEHNRLYWYRQTLGQGPEFLTYFQNEAQLEKSRLLSDRFSAERPKGSFSTLEIQRTEQGDSAMYLCASSLRTGHGPAKETQYFGPGTRLLVL.

This rearrangement joins TRBV9 to TRBJ2-7; TRBD2 aligns across 8 bases. After removal of 2 bases from V and 2 bases from J, the junction contained 6 bases not matched to a gene. Per germline, CDR1 SGDLS and CDR2 YYNGEE. The CDR3 covers 15 residues. DNA of the CDR3: TGTGCCAGCAGCGTCCTGGCCGGGGGGGCCTACGAGCAGTACTTC. Protein product: CASSVLAGGAYEQYF.

The chain links TRBV27 to TRBJ2-7; no clear D. CDR3 length: 15 amino acids. V gave up 4 bases and J gave up 0 bases, with 13 bases separating them. Germline V gene lookup returns CDR1 MNHEY and CDR2 SMNVEV (reference sequence). The CDR3 reads CASSSPALSSYEQYF. CDR3 nucleotides: TGTGCCAGCAGTTCCCCCGCTCTATCCTCCTACGAGCAGTACTTC.

The chain's CDR3 is CASSQGGGRYEQYF. CDR3 nucleotides: TGTGCCAGCAGCCAGGGAGGGGGTAGGTACGAGCAGTACTTC. The chain has TRBV6-1 and TRBJ2-7; tentatively, D is TRBD2 (7 bases). V was cut by 6 bases and J by 4 bases, with 16 bases left in between. From germline, CDR1 is MNHNS and CDR2 SASEGT. The CDR3 has 14 residues.

This clone was found once. The J gene is TRBJ1-2, the V gene TRBV18; D is ambiguous. The CDR3 runs 14 residues. The germline V and J ends were trimmed by 5 bases and 5 bases, with 15 bases remaining between them. CDR1 KGHSH and CDR2 LQKENI come from the germline V gene. The CDR3 nucleotides are TGTGCCAGCTCAGCCGAATTAGAAGTATATGGCTACACCTTC. This translates into CASSAELEVYGYTF.

This clone was seen once. Different DNA sequences within this sample yield the same CDR3. The rearrangement joins TRBV14 to TRBJ2-7; D ambiguous. V lost 0 bases and J lost 3, with 3 bases in between. Germline CDR1 is SGHDN and CDR2 is FVKESK. CDR3 length: 12 residues. Written as DNA, the CDR3 is TGTGCCAGCAGCCAAGAGAGCTACGAGCAGTACTTC. Translated: CASSQESYEQYF.